This T cell receptor (beta chain) stems from a study of blood T cell repertoires in COVID-19. Per germline, CDR1 SGHAT and CDR2 FQNNGV. V lost 5 bases to trimming and J lost 1 base, with 14 bases between them. The CDR3 extends over 15 amino acids. Clones were read by immunoSEQ multiplex PCR, and TCRdb kept only the in-frame ones, dropping some. This sample has some 50,000 clones, with about 82% found just once. Sequencing input: peripheral blood. The sequence derives from a human donor in a cohort sampled during active COVID-19. V usage is TRBV11-2 and J usage is TRBJ1-1; possible D gene TRBD1, 5 bases. The CDR3 here is CASSAARTKNTEAFF. The CDR3 nucleotides read TGTGCCAGCAGCGCCGCCAGGACAAAGAACACTGAAGCTTTCTTT.